This section outlines one T cell receptor beta chain sequence together with its context. Its antigen is unknown. This entry is derived from a study of response to subunit inactivated influenza vaccine. Whole-study results and caveats: A suggestion made by the authors is that each seasonal influenza vaccination recruits few new T cells.

TCRdb re-analysed the RT-PCR reads in MiXCR, keeping a single row per CDR3 protein. This table holds 530,000 or so distinct CDR3 sequences, roughly 10% found once. This CDR3 comprises 13 residues. The V gene's germline CDR1 is SGHDN and CDR2 FVKESK. Trimming stripped 7 bases from V and 1 base from J, with 10 bases between. This receptor was taken from a man aged 45-65 years who received an inactivated influenza vaccine. The chain uses TRBV14 and TRBJ1-1; no clear D gene. The sequenced sample was PBMCs from blood, obtained on the day of vaccination. The CDR3 reads CASKRAPNTEAFF. CDR3 coding DNA: TGTGCCAGCAAAAGGGCCCCGAACACTGAAGCTTTCTTT.